What follows is one TCR beta chain and its context. Its antigen specificity is not known. Within one base of it there is no much larger clone, and no base qualities were kept. Trimming takes 0 bases off V and 5 bases off J; junction bases not matched to a gene: 3. Via the germline V gene, CDR1 is MNHEY and CDR2 SVGAGI. The CDR3 goes from the cysteine to the phenylalanine over 15 residues. Just CDR3 DNA is preserved here, 45 bases in frame from base 1. The immunoSEQ Assay, a bias-controlled multiplex PCR, was used to amplify TCRbeta CDR3 regions from genomic DNA. On the authors' methods: Within the assay, amplification of reference gene primers was used to estimate how many nucleated cells each sample contained. To quantify the absolute abundance of each unique TCRbeta CDR3 rearrangement, sequence reads were collapsed and filtered. For each sample, productive Simpson clonality was calculated as the square root of Simpson's diversity index over productive rearrangements. In its TCRdb copy, this immuneACCESS table keeps in-frame sequences only and misses some clones. Where compared with another copy, unresolved V genes explain less than half of these, and the others have no known cause. That table supplies the V and J calls and clone size; D and trimming were determined from the DNA. The sample table records 150,000 to 200,000 clones; about 90% of these occur just once. The top ten clonotypes cover around 9.9% of the sample.

This entry belongs to a study of blood T cell repertoires in COVID-19 (dated by TCRdb to between 2020 and 2021). For context, the study as a whole: Samples covering the acute and convalescent phases of COVID-19 were provided by collaborators in the United States, Italy and Spain. The material from the prospective study consisted of cDNA or gDNA derived from T cells, B-cell-depleted T cells, or PBMCs. The dataset comprised deeply sampled blood TCRbeta repertoires from subjects exposed to, actively infected with, or recovered from COVID-19. The repertoires were released in a freely available public database intended as a resource for research on the immune response to SARS-CoV-2. The samples were drawn from two sources: the first 160 participants of the ongoing ImmuneRACE study, and 1,254 subjects contributed by 6 global collaborators. A de-identified subject ID, COVID-19 status, age in years and sex were almost always included in the sample metadata. HLA class I and class II types, where available, came from metadata supplied by the sample provider rather than from assay-based typing. Here is what the overall study found, with its caveats: The amount of clinical and demographic metadata varied by source and participant and was provided uncurated.

One collaborating source in Seattle enrolled patients while the patients were actively infected and followed the patients over time throughout the course of disease. The collaborating institutions used their own protocols to collect whole blood in K2EDTA tubes. For TCRbeta analysis, collaborators shipped samples as frozen whole blood, isolated PBMCs, or DNA extracted from either of those sample types. Here the chain combines TRBV6-5 and TRBJ2-7, and 11 bases in between align with TRBD2. Sequencing used peripheral blood. The clonotype was recovered from a woman aged 55-75 years with COVID-19, enrolled during active disease. This receptor carries the CDR3 CASSYSSGRADEQYF. Read as DNA, the sequence is TGTGCCAGCAGTTACTCTAGCGGGAGGGCCGACGAGCAGTACTTC.